This entry lists 23 T cell receptor beta chains sequenced from one sample in a study of blood T cell repertoires in COVID-19 (dated by TCRdb to 2019 to 2021). Receptors were amplified or captured by the immunoSEQ multiplex PCR assay. In TCRdb, the immuneACCESS table is reduced to in-frame sequences with V and J assigned. These tables do not hold every clone; where another copy was compared, an unresolved V gene accounts for under half, and the others remain unexplained. A total of a few hundred thousand clones appear in this sample, around nine tenths of them only once. The ten largest clonotypes hold 6% to 7% of the sample. The sample was PBMCs or T cells enriched from blood (not recorded which). The origin of the receptors is a woman between 40 and 50 years old who had recovered from COVID-19.

The CDR3 region has the DNA TGTGCCAGCACCGAAAAGACAGAAGTTGAAAAACTGTTTTTT. Protein sequence: CASTEKTEVEKLFF. This rearrangement joins TRBV7-9 to TRBJ1-4; possible D gene TRBD1, 5 bases. The germline gives CDR1 SEHNR, CDR2 FQNEAQ (reference sequence). The CDR3 loop spans 14 amino acids. With 7 bases removed from V and 7 bases from J, the gap between germline ends came to 16 bases. The entire variable domain, with the rest obtained from reference TRBV7-9 and TRBJ1-4, is as follows: DTGVSQNPRHKITKRGQNVTFRCDPISEHNRLYWYRQTLGQGPEFLTYFQNEAQLEKSRLLSDRFSAERPKGSFSTLEIQRTEQGDSAMYLCASTEKTEVEKLFFGSGTQLSVL.

This clone was detected once. V is TRBV15 and J is TRBJ2-3; D possibly corresponds to TRBD2 (6 bases). The CDR3 has 15 amino acids. V was trimmed by 1 base and J by 2 bases, leaving 10 bases between them. Germline V lookup: CDR1 LNHNV, CDR2 YYDKDF (reference sequence). CDR3 amino acids: CATSRGRGNTDTQYF. CDR3 coding DNA: TGTGCCACCAGCAGAGGACGCGGGAACACAGATACGCAGTATTTT.

J is TRBJ2-3 and V is TRBV24-1, with TRBD2 matching 8 bases. The ends lost 0 bases at V and 7 bases at J; junction bases unmatched: 8. CDR1 is KGHDR and CDR2 is SFDVKD in the germline V gene. The CDR3 is made up of 16 amino acids. CDR3 in DNA: TGTGCCACCAGTGATTTGACTAGCGGTCGACACAATACGCAGTATTTT. It specifies CATSDLTSGRHNTQYF.

J is TRBJ1-5 and V is TRBV28; 11 positions match TRBD1. This CDR3 spans 15 amino acids. V shed 7 bases and J 9 bases; nucleotides not matched to a gene: 11. Looked up from germline, CDR1 is MDHEN and CDR2 is SYDVKM. The CDR3 bases are TGTGCCAGCAAACGCCCGGGACAGGGGGGCATGCCCCAGCATTTT. It translates to CASKRPGQGGMPQHF.

V is TRBV5-1 and J is TRBJ2-7; a weak D match, TRBD2 (5 bases). Trimming cost V 4 bases and J 6 bases, with 14 bases left between them. Per the germline V gene, CDR1 is SGHRS and CDR2 is YFSETQ. The CDR3 spans 13 residues. CDR3 protein: CASSPTLEGEQYF. CDR3 nucleotides: TGCGCCAGCAGCCCTACGCTTGAGGGCGAGCAGTACTTC.

Concerning this clone itself: This sample includes further DNA sequences coding for the same CDR3. The chain links TRBV7-2 to TRBJ2-3; tentative D call: TRBD2 (5 bases). The CDR3 extends over 14 amino acids. The germline V gene encodes CDR1 SGHTA and CDR2 FQGNSA. Trimming cost V 5 bases and J 2 bases, with 11 bases left between them. The CDR3, as DNA: TGTGCCAGCAGCCCCGGACTTATCACAGATACGCAGTATTTT. This gives the protein CASSPGLITDTQYF.

Only a few counts were recorded for this clone. The V gene is TRBV6-4, the J gene TRBJ2-2, with 8 nucleotides matching TRBD2. The CDR3 covers 13 residues. The ends lost 3 bases at V and 7 bases at J; junction bases unmatched: 1. Germline CDR1 MRHNA, CDR2 SNTAGT. In DNA form, the CDR3 reads TGTGCCAGCAGTGAGCTAGCGGGCGGGGAGCTGTTTTTT. It specifies CASSELAGGELFF.

The gene calls are TRBV19 and TRBJ2-3; 7 bases fit TRBD2. Per the germline V gene, CDR1 is LNHDA and CDR2 is SQIVND (reference sequence). The CDR3 loop spans 13 amino acids. V was clipped by 3 bases and J by 5 bases; unmatched bases: 2. The DNA of the CDR3 is TGTGCCAGTAGTATGGGGAGGGGAGATACGCAGTATTTT. It encodes CASSMGRGDTQYF.

The chain recombines TRBV14 with TRBJ2-1, with D unresolved. Germline lookup yields CDR1 SGHDN and CDR2 FVKESK. V shed 1 base and J shed 6 bases, with 10 bases lying between them. CDR3 length: 14 residues. The CDR3 DNA reads TGTGCCAGCAGCCAAGGACTCCCTCTCAATGAGCAGTTCTTC. This sequence encodes CASSQGLPLNEQFF.

This chain connects TRBV18 to TRBJ2-7; TRBD2 aligns across 12 bases. Trimming removed 2 bases from V and 8 bases from J; junction bases left unmatched: 7. The CDR3 covers 15 residues. CDR1 and CDR2 from the germline V gene are KGHSH and LQKENI. CDR3 sequence reads: CASSPDRLAGVQQYF. Here the CDR3 DNA reads TGTGCCAGCTCACCAGACAGACTAGCGGGAGTTCAGCAGTACTTC.

In DNA form, the CDR3 reads TGTGCCAGCAGCGCGGGGGCCGGACAAGCCCCCAATGAGCAGTTCTTC. Amino acid sequence: CASSAGAGQAPNEQFF. The chain links TRBV11-3 to TRBJ2-1, with a possible D match to TRBD2 (7 bases). The length of the CDR3 is 16 residues. Per germline, CDR1 SGHNT and CDR2 YENEEA. V was clipped by 5 bases and J by 6 bases, with 20 bases between them.

The rearrangement uses TRBV6-5 and TRBJ1-1, with unresolved D. This CDR3 comprises 12 residues. Germline assignment: CDR1 MNHEY and CDR2 SVGAGI. V was clipped by 2 bases and J by 8 bases, with 9 bases between them. The CDR3 DNA follows: TGTGCCAGCAGTTACCCCGGGTTCGAAGCTTTCTTT. Its protein product is CASSYPGFEAFF.

The chain is built from TRBV7-8 and TRBJ1-5, with D possibly TRBD1 on 6 matching bases. The CDR3 runs to 15 residues. V lost 5 bases to trimming and J lost 6 bases, with 17 bases between them. From germline, CDR1 is SGHVS and CDR2 FQNEAQ. As DNA, the CDR3 is TGTGCCAGCAGCCCGCAACAGGGAGTCAGTCAGCCCCAGCATTTT. This translates into CASSPQQGVSQPQHF. Variable domain in full (rest from reference TRBV7-8 and TRBJ1-5): GAGVSQSPRYKVAKRGQDVALRCDPISGHVSLFWYQQALGQGPEFLTYFQNEAQLDKSGLPSDRFFAERPEGSVSTLKIQRTQQEDSAVYLCASSPQQGVSQPQHFGDGTRLSIL.

This clone was counted a single time. At one boundary the junction diverges from the germline segment, which might be a read error. The chain is built from TRBV25-1 and TRBJ2-5, with D maybe TRBD1 (6 bases). Germline V CDR1 and CDR2: MGHDK, SYGVNS. This CDR3 contains 13 residues. The CDR3 sequence: CASKGQGQATQYF. The CDR3 nucleotides read TGTGCCAGCAAGGGCCAGGGGCAAGCGACCCAGTACTTC.

This chain connects TRBV5-6 to TRBJ2-5, with 7 bases that match TRBD2. Looked up from germline, CDR1 is SGHDT and CDR2 is YYEEEE. Losses at the gene ends were 4 bases for V and 6 bases for J; bases not matched to a gene: 12. The CDR3 length is 15 residues. CDR3 region: CASSLWAGARKTQYF. CDR3 in DNA: TGTGCCAGCAGCCTCTGGGCGGGAGCTCGGAAGACCCAGTACTTC.

The gene calls are TRBV28 and TRBJ2-7; TRBD2 might be the D (5 bases). The CDR3 spans 15 residues. Germline V gene sequence: CDR1 MDHEN, CDR2 SYDVKM. The ends were cut back, 5 bases at V and 7 bases at J, with 21 bases in the middle. CDR3 loop: CASSPTGMARGEQYF. CDR3 in DNA: TGTGCCAGCAGTCCTACCGGCATGGCCCGGGGTGAGCAGTACTTC.

V usage is TRBV29-1 and J usage is TRBJ2-2; 8 bases are shared with TRBD1. CDR3 length: 15 amino acids. V trimming: 1 base; J trimming: 4 bases; junction bases outside the gene matches: 5. The V gene's germline CDR1 is SQVTM and CDR2 ANQGSEA. Here the CDR3 reads CSVEGQGRPTGELFF. Written as DNA, the CDR3 is TGCAGCGTTGAAGGACAGGGGAGGCCCACCGGGGAGCTGTTTTTT.

The rearrangement uses TRBV28 and TRBJ1-4; 7 positions match TRBD1. The CDR3 totals 14 residues. The germline V gene encodes CDR1 MDHEN and CDR2 SYDVKM. V gave up 5 bases and J gave up 5 bases; unmatched junction bases: 5. Here the CDR3 DNA reads TGTGCCAGCAGTCCTGTGACAGGGAATGAAAAACTGTTTTTT. Residues: CASSPVTGNEKLFF.

The gene calls are TRBV19 and TRBJ2-2, with D maybe TRBD1 (5 bases). V was pared by 5 bases and J by 8 bases, with 12 bases between. CDR3 length: 13 amino acids. Germline V gene data show CDR1 as LNHDA and CDR2 as SQIVND (reference sequence). CDR3 coding DNA: TGTGCCAGTAGTGTGGCAGGGCGAGGGGAGCTGTTTTTT. Translation: CASSVAGRGELFF.

The chain joins TRBV9 to TRBJ2-1, with 13 bases fitting TRBD2. The CDR3 length is 18 residues. Germline CDR1 reads SGDLS; CDR2 reads YYNGEE. The V and J ends lost 4 bases and 0 bases, in that order; junction bases with no gene match: 7. DNA for the CDR3: TGTGCCAGCAGCACTCGGAGGACTAGCGGGAGCTCCTACAATGAGCAGTTCTTC. Its translation is CASSTRRTSGSSYNEQFF.

The gene calls are TRBV7-2 and TRBJ2-7, with 7 bases identical to TRBD1. The CDR3 runs to 15 residues. Trimming took 4 bases from V and 5 from J; bases not matched to a gene: 11. Germline CDR1 is SGHTA and CDR2 is FQGNSA. CDR3 sequence: CASSSFEGARNEQYF. The CDR3 DNA is TGTGCCAGCAGCTCATTTGAGGGGGCGCGAAACGAGCAGTACTTC.

This chain links TRBV16 with TRBJ2-7, with a weak D call TRBD1 (6 bases). With 2 bases removed from V and 4 bases from J, the gap between germline ends came to 15 bases. Germline CDR1 and CDR2: KGHSY and FQNENV. This CDR3 has 15 amino acids. The CDR3 loop is CASSQAGTSRYEQYF. The CDR3 coding sequence is TGTGCCAGCAGCCAAGCCGGGACAAGCCGTTACGAGCAGTACTTC. Combining the CDR3 with reference TRBV16 and TRBJ2-7 gives the whole variable domain GEEVAQTPKHLVRGEGQKAKLYCAPIKGHSYVFWYQQVLKNEFKFLISFQNENVFDETGMPKERFSAKCLPNSPCSLEIQATKLEDSAVYFCASSQAGTSRYEQYFGPGTRLTVT.

The V and J genes are TRBV19 and TRBJ1-6; a weak D match, TRBD1 (6 bases). The CDR3 totals 14 residues. V lost 3 bases to trimming and J lost 7 bases, with 10 bases between them. Germline values: CDR1 LNHDA, CDR2 SQIVND (reference sequence). This CDR3 is CASSIPGVNSPLHF. DNA for the CDR3: TGTGCCAGTAGTATTCCAGGGGTCAATTCACCCCTCCACTTT. Supplemented by reference TRBV19 and TRBJ1-6, the full variable domain reads DGGITQSPKYLFRKEGQNVTLSCEQNLNHDAMYWYRQDPGQGLRLIYYSQIVNDFQKGDIAEGYSVSREKKESFPLTVTSAQKNPTAFYLCASSIPGVNSPLHFGNGTRLTVT.